This record covers a single T cell receptor beta chain. Germline V CDR1 and CDR2: SGHDT, YYEEEE. The CDR3 covers 16 residues. Losses at the gene ends were 6 bases for V and 6 bases for J; bases not matched to a gene: 15. The data were obtained in a study of blood T cell repertoires in COVID-19. The assay was immunoSEQ multiplex PCR, and TCRdb's table has in-frame clones only and misses some. The table has 55,000 to 75,000 clones, under 95% seen once. This rearrangement joins TRBV5-6 to TRBJ2-3, with 8 bases fitting TRBD1. Specimen: peripheral blood. This sequence was found in a man in his sixties with acute or convalescent COVID-19. Here the CDR3 reads CASTLIGQGIADTQYF. The CDR3 region has the DNA TGTGCCAGCACTTTAATAGGACAGGGAATTGCGGATACGCAGTATTTT.